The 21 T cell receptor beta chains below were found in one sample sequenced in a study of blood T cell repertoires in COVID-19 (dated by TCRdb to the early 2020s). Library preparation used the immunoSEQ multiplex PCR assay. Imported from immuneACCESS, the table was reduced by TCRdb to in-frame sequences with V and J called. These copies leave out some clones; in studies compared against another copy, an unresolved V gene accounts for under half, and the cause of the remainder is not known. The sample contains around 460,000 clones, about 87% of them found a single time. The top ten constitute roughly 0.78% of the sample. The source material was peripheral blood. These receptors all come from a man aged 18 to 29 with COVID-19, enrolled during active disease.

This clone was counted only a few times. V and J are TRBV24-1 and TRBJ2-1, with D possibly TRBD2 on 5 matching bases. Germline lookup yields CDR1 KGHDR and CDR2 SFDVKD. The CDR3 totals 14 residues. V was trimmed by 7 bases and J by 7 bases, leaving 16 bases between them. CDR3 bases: TGTGCCACCAGCGGAACGGGTCGGGGTAATGAGCAGTTCTTC. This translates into CATSGTGRGNEQFF.

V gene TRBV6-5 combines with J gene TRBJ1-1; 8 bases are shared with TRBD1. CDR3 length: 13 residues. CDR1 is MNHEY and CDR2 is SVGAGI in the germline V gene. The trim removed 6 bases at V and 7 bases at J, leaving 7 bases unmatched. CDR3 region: CASSPTGEDEAFF. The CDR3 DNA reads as TGTGCCAGCAGCCCGACAGGGGAAGATGAAGCTTTCTTT.

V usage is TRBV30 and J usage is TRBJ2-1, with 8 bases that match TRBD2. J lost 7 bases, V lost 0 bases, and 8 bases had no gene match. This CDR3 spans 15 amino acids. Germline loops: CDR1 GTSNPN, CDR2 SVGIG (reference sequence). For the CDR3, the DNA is TGTGCCTGGAGTGTACAATCGGCTAGCGGGAATGAGCAGTTCTTC. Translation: CAWSVQSASGNEQFF.

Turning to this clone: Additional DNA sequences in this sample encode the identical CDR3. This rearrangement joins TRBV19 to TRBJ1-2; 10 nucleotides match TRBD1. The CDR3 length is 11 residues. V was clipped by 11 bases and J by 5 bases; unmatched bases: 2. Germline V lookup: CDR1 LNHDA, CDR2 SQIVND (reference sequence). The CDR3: CAAGQGYGYTF. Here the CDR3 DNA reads TGTGCCGCGGGACAGGGGTATGGCTACACCTTC.

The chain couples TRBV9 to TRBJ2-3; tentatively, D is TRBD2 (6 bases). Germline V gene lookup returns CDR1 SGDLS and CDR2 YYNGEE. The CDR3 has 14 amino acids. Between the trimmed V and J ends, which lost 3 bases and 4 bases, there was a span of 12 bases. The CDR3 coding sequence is TGTGCCAGCAGCGCCCGCGAGCGGGCAGATACGCAGTATTTT. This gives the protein CASSARERADTQYF. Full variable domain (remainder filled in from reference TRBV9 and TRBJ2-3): DSGVTQTPKHLITATGQRVTLRCSPRSGDLSVYWYQQSLDQGLQFLIQYYNGEERAKGNILERFSAQQFPDLHSELNLSSLELGDSALYFCASSARERADTQYFGPGTRLTVL.

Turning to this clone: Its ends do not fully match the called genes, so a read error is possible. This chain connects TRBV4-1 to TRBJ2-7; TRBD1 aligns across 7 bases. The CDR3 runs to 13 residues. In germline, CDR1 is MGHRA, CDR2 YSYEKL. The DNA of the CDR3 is TGCGCCAGCAGCCAAACAATCCGGGACAGCTATGACTTC. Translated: CASSQTIRDSYDF.

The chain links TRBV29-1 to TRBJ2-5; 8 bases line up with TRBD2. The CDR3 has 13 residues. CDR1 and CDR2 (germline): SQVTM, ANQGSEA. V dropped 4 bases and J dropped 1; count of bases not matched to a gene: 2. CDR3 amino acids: CSVAGRAQETQYF. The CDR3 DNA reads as TGCAGCGTTGCCGGGAGGGCCCAAGAGACCCAGTACTTC.

This CDR3 reads CASSPEGGNQPQHF. CDR3 nucleotides: TGTGCCAGCTCACCAGAAGGAGGGAATCAGCCCCAGCATTTT. The genes are TRBV18 and TRBJ1-5; D is uncertain. Germline CDR1 reads KGHSH; CDR2 reads LQKENI. The length of the CDR3 is 14 residues. V lost 2 bases and J lost 4, with 9 bases in between.

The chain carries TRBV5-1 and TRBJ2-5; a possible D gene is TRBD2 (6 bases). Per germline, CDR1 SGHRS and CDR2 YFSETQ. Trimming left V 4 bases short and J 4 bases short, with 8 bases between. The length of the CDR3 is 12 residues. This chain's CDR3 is CASSGTVETQYF. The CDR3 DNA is TGCGCCAGCAGCGGGACTGTAGAGACCCAGTACTTC. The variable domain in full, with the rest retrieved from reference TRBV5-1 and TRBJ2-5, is KAGVTQTPRYLIKTRGQQVTLSCSPISGHRSVSWYQQTPGQGLQFLFEYFSETQRNKGNFPGRFSGRQFSNSRSEMNVSTLELGDSALYLCASSGTVETQYFGPGTRLLVL.

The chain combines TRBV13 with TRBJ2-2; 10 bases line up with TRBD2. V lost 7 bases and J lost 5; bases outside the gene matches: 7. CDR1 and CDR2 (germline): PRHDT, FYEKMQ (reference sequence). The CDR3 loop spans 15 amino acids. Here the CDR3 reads CASNLRTSGTGELFF. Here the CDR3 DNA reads TGTGCCAGCAACCTTCGGACTAGCGGAACCGGGGAGCTGTTTTTT.

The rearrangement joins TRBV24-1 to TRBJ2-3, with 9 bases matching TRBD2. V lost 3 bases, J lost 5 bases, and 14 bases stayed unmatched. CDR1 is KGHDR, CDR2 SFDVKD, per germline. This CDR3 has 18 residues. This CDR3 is CATSDPLASGNWGDTQYF. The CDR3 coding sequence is TGTGCCACCAGTGATCCCCTGGCTAGCGGGAATTGGGGAGATACGCAGTATTTT.

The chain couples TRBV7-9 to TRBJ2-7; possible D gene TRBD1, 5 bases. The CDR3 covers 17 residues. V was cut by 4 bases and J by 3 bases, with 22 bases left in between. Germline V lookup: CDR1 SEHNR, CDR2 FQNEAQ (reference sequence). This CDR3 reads CASSSDPRGRPFYEQYF. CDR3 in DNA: TGTGCCAGCAGCTCGGACCCTAGGGGTCGACCCTTCTACGAGCAGTACTTC.

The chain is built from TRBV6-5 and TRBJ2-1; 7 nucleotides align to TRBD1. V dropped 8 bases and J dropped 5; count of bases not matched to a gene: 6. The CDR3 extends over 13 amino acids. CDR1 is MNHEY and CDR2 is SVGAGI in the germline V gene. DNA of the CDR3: TGTGCCAGCCGAGGGGGCTTCGACAATGAGCAGTTCTTC. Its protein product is CASRGGFDNEQFF.

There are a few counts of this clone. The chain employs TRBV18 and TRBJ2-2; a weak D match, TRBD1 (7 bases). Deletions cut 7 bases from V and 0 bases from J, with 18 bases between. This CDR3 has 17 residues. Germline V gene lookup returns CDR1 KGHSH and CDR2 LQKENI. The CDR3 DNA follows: TGTGCCAGCTTAGCAGGGGGGCGGAAATCGAACACCGGGGAGCTGTTTTTT. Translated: CASLAGGRKSNTGELFF.

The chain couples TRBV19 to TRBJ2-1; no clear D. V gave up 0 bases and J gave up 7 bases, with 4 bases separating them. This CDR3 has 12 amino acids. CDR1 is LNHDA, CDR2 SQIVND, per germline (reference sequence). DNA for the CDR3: TGTGCCAGTAGTATAGATCCTAATGAGCAGTTCTTC. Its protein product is CASSIDPNEQFF.

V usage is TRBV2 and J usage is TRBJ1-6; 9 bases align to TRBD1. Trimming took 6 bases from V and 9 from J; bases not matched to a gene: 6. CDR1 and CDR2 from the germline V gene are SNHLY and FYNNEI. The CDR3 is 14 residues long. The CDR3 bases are TGTGCCAGCAGCCCCGGGACAGGGCTTTCACCCCTCCACTTT. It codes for CASSPGTGLSPLHF.

The CDR3 coding sequence is TGCAGCGCCGTTTTAGGGACAGGGTCGATGCGCCAGCATTTT. As protein: CSAVLGTGSMRQHF. J is TRBJ1-5 and V is TRBV29-1; 9 bases are a match to TRBD1. V shed 7 bases and J 12 bases; nucleotides not matched to a gene: 16. The CDR3 spans 14 residues. Germline CDR1 is SQVTM and CDR2 is ANQGSEA.

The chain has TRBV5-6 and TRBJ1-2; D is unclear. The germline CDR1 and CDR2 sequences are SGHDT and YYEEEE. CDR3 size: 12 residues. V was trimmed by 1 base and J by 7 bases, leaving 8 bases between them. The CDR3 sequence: CASSLRGRGYTF. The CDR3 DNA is TGTGCCAGCAGCTTGCGAGGGCGTGGCTACACCTTC.

The CDR3 DNA sequence: TGTGCCAGCATCCAGTGGGAGGAGGGGCGCTACGAGCAGTACTTC. Protein: CASIQWEEGRYEQYF. The chain has TRBV21-1 and TRBJ2-7; the table's TRBD2 call for D was not verified on the DNA. TRBV21-1 is a pseudogene locus. The CDR3 spans 15 residues.

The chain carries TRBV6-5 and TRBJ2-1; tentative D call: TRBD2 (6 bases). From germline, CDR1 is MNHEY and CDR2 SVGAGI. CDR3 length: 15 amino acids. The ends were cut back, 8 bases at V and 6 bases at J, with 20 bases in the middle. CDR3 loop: CASAYYPGLRNEQFF. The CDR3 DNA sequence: TGTGCCAGCGCCTATTATCCGGGACTCCGCAATGAGCAGTTCTTC.

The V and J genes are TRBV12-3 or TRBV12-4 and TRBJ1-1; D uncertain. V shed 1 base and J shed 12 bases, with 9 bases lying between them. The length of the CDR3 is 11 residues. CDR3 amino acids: CASSLGTLPFF. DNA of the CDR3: TGTGCCAGCAGTTTAGGGACTCTACCTTTCTTT.